These 14 T cell receptor beta chains were all obtained from the same sample, sequenced in a study of blood T cell repertoires in COVID-19. Repertoires were generated with immunoSEQ multiplex PCR, while TCRdb's copy carries only in-frame clones and drops some. Of some 300,000 clones in the sample, nearly 90% were seen once. The source material was peripheral blood. These receptors came from a woman between 40 and 50 years old with COVID-19, enrolled during active disease.

The count of this clone is one. The V and J genes are TRBV6-6 and TRBJ2-1; 13 bases are shared with TRBD2. The length of the CDR3 is 15 residues. In germline, CDR1 is MNHNY, CDR2 SVGAGI (reference sequence). Trimming cost V 5 bases and J 9 bases; bases outside gene matches: 7. The CDR3 nucleotides read TGTGCCAGCAGTCGATCACTAGCGGGGGGGAGTGAGCAGTTCTTC. Encoded protein: CASSRSLAGGSEQFF.

This chain connects TRBV14 to TRBJ1-6; tentatively, D is TRBD1 (5 bases). V dropped 2 bases and J dropped 7 bases, with 15 bases sitting between them. Germline assignment: CDR1 SGHDN and CDR2 FVKESK. CDR3 size: 16 residues. CDR3 in amino acids: CASSQSSGTSNSPLHF. For the CDR3, the DNA is TGTGCCAGCAGCCAATCGAGCGGGACGTCAAATTCACCCCTCCACTTT.

The rearrangement uses TRBV5-4 and TRBJ1-1, with a weak D call TRBD1 (5 bases). Germline V gives CDR1 SGHNT, CDR2 YYREEE (reference sequence). V was clipped by 6 bases and J by 1 base, with 10 bases between them. The CDR3 covers 13 residues. CDR3 DNA: TGTGCCAGCAAAGGAGGGGAGAACACTGAAGCTTTCTTT. This sequence encodes CASKGGENTEAFF.

The gene calls are TRBV6-6 and TRBJ1-1; weak D call: TRBD1 (5 bases). The CDR3 is 16 residues long. Germline loops: CDR1 MNHNY, CDR2 SVGAGI (reference sequence). V was pared by 0 bases and J by 8 bases, with 19 bases between. The CDR3 sequence is CASSYSIGAGGGEAFF. The DNA of the CDR3 is TGTGCCAGCAGTTACTCGATTGGGGCAGGTGGTGGGGAAGCTTTCTTT.

The chain links TRBV11-2 to TRBJ2-1; 13 bases align to TRBD2. V lost 5 bases and J lost 8; bases outside the gene matches: 18. CDR1 and CDR2 (germline): SGHAT, FQNNGV. CDR3 length: 19 amino acids. CDR3 bases: TGTGCCAGCAGCCAGACGAGGTCAGGACTAGCGGGAGACGGCGATGAGCAGTTCTTC. It specifies CASSQTRSGLAGDGDEQFF.

This clone has only one observation. This chain links TRBV19 with TRBJ1-5; a possible D gene is TRBD1 (5 bases). The CDR3 sequence is 15 residues long. Trimming took off 5 bases at V and 6 bases at J, with 17 bases between the two ends. Per germline, CDR1 LNHDA and CDR2 SQIVND (reference sequence). The CDR3 region is CASSPVGGKGQPQHF. The CDR3 DNA follows: TGTGCCAGTAGTCCCGTGGGGGGGAAGGGTCAGCCCCAGCATTTT.

The V call is TRBV4-1, the J call TRBJ1-2, with D tentatively TRBD1 (6 bases). The germline CDR1 and CDR2 sequences are MGHRA and YSYEKL. V lost 5 bases to trimming and J lost 2 bases, with 18 bases between them. The CDR3 loop spans 16 amino acids. The CDR3 region has the DNA TGCGCCAGCAGCGGTTGGACAGCGCGCTCAAACTATGGCTACACCTTC. Its translation: CASSGWTARSNYGYTF.

CDR3 bases: TGTGCCAGCAGTCAATGGACAGGGCGAGCGAATTCACCCCTCCACTTT. Protein: CASSQWTGRANSPLHF. The rearrangement joins TRBV28 to TRBJ1-6; 8 nucleotides match TRBD1. With V trimmed by 5 bases and J by 7 bases, 10 bases remained unmatched. CDR1 and CDR2 (germline): MDHEN, SYDVKM. The CDR3 has 16 amino acids.

The rearrangement links TRBV7-2 to TRBJ2-7; the match to TRBD2 covers 7 bases. Germline lookup yields CDR1 SGHTA and CDR2 FQGNSA. V lost 5 bases and J lost 0; bases outside the gene matches: 4. The CDR3 spans 14 residues. In DNA, the CDR3 is TGTGCCAGCAGCCTCCGGGACTACTCCTACGAGCAGTACTTC. Amino acid sequence: CASSLRDYSYEQYF.

The J gene is TRBJ1-5, the V gene TRBV19; 7 bases agree with TRBD1. The CDR3 length is 15 residues. Germline loops: CDR1 LNHDA, CDR2 SQIVND (reference sequence). Trimming at V came to 4 bases and at J to 4 bases, leaving 7 bases not matched to a gene. CDR3 DNA: TGTGCCAGTAGTACCCGGACAGGCGCTAATCAGCCCCAGCATTTT. It is translated as CASSTRTGANQPQHF.

The rearrangement uses TRBV27 and TRBJ2-7; the match to TRBD2 covers 8 bases. Germline-derived CDR1 and CDR2 are MNHEY and SMNVEV (reference sequence). The CDR3 loop spans 14 amino acids. Unmatched junction bases numbered 5, after V lost 6 bases and J lost 1 base. In DNA, the CDR3 is TGTGCCAGCAGAGACGGGGGGGGGTCCTACGAGCAGTACTTC. It codes for CASRDGGGSYEQYF.

The genes are TRBV7-9 and TRBJ1-2; 8 nucleotides match TRBD1. V lost 3 bases to trimming and J lost 7 bases; unmatched junction nucleotides: 10. Per the germline V gene, CDR1 is SEHNR and CDR2 is FQNEAQ (reference sequence). This CDR3 contains 15 residues. The chain's CDR3 is CASSFQQGAPPGYTF. As DNA, the CDR3 is TGTGCCAGCAGCTTTCAGCAGGGGGCGCCGCCTGGCTACACCTTC. The full variable domain, with the rest looked up from reference TRBV7-9 and TRBJ1-2, is DTGVSQNPRHKITKRGQNVTFRCDPISEHNRLYWYRQTLGQGPEFLTYFQNEAQLEKSRLLSDRFSAERPKGSFSTLEIQRTEQGDSAMYLCASSFQQGAPPGYTFGSGTRLTVV.

The J gene is TRBJ2-7, the V gene TRBV4-3; 8 bases fit TRBD2. This CDR3 contains 15 residues. Trimming at V came to 4 bases and at J to 2 bases, leaving 7 bases not matched to a gene. Germline-derived CDR1 and CDR2 are LGHNA and YSLEER. Written as DNA, the CDR3 is TGCGCCAGCAGCCGTCAACTAGCGGAGACCTACGAGCAGTACTTC. Protein sequence: CASSRQLAETYEQYF.

This sequence joins TRBV7-8 and TRBJ2-3, with 12 bases identical to TRBD2. Per germline, CDR1 SGHVS and CDR2 FQNEAQ. V lost 6 bases, J lost 2 bases, and 9 bases stayed unmatched. The CDR3 is made up of 17 amino acids. The CDR3 DNA sequence: TGTGCCAGCAGACATAGGAGGACTAGCGGGGCCACAGATACGCAGTATTTT. As protein: CASRHRRTSGATDTQYF.